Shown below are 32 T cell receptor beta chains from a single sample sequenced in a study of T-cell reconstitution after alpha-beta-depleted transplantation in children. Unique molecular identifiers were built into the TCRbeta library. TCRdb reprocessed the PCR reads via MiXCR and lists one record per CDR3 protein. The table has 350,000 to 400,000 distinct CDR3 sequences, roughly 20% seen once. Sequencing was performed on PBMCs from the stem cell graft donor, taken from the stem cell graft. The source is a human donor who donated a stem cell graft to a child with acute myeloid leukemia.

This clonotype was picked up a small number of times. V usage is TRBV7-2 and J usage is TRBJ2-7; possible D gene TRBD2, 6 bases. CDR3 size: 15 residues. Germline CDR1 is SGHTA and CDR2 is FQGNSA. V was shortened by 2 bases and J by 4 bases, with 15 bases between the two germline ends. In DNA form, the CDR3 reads TGTGCCAGCAGCTTACTTGCGGGACTGTCATACGAGCAGTACTTC. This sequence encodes CASSLLAGLSYEQYF. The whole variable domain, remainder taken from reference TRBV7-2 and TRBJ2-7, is GAGVSQSPSNKVTEKGKDVELRCDPISGHTALYWYRQSLGQGLEFLIYFQGNSAPDKSGLPSDRFSAERTGGSVSTLTIQRTQQEDSAVYLCASSLLAGLSYEQYFGPGTRLTVT.

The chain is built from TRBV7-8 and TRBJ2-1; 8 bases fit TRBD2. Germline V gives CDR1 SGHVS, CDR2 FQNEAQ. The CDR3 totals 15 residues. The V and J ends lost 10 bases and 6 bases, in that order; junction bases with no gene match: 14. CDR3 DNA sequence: TGTGCCACCCGAGGCGGGGGGAGGGCCCCCAATGAGCAGTTCTTC. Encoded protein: CATRGGGRAPNEQFF. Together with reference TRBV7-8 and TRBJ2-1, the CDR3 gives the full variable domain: GAGVSQSPRYKVAKRGQDVALRCDPISGHVSLFWYQQALGQGPEFLTYFQNEAQLDKSGLPSDRFFAERPEGSVSTLKIQRTQQEDSAVYLCATRGGGRAPNEQFFGPGTRLTVL.

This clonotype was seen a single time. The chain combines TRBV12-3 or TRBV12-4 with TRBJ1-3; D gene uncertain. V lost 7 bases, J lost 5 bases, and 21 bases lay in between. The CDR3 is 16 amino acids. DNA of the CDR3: TGTGCCAGCAACATATGGACGGGTCCCGAGAGAAACACCATATATTTT. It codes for CASNIWTGPERNTIYF.

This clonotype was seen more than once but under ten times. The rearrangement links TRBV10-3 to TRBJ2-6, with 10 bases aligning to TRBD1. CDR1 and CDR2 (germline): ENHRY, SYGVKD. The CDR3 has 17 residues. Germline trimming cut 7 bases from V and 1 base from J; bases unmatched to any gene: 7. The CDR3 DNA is TGTGCCATCATGCGGGACAGGGGAAATTCTGGGGCCAACGTCCTGACTTTC. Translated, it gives CAIMRDRGNSGANVLTF.

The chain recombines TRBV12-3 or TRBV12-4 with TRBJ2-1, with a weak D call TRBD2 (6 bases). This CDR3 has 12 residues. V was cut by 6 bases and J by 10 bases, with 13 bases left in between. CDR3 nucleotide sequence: TGTGCCAGCAGCCTTAGCGGACGCGAGCAGTTCTTC. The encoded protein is CASSLSGREQFF.

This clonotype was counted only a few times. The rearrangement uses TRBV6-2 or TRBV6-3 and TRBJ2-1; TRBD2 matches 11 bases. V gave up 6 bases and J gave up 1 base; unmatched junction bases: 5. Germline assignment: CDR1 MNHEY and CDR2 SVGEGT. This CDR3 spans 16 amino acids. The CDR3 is CASRPGLAGSYNEQFF. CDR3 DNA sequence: TGTGCCAGCAGACCTGGACTAGCGGGTTCCTACAATGAGCAGTTCTTC.

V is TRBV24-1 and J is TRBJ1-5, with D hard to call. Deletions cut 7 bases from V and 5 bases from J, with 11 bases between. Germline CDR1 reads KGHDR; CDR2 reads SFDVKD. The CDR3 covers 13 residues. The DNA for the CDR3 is TGTGCCACCAGAGGCCAGGCGGATCAGCCCCAGCATTTT. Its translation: CATRGQADQPQHF.

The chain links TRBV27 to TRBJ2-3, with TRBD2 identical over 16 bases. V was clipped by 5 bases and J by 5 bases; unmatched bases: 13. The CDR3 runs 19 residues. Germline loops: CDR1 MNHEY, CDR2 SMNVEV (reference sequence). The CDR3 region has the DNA TGTGCCAGCAGTCTCCTAGCGGGACTAGCGGGAGGGCCAGTAGATACGCAGTATTTT. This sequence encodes CASSLLAGLAGGPVDTQYF.

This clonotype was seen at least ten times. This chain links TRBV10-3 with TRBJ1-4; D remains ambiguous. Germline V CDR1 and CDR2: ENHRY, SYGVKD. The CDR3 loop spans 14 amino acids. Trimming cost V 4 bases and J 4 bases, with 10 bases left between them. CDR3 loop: CAISVGRLNEKLFF. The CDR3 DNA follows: TGTGCCATCAGTGTCGGCAGGCTTAATGAAAAACTGTTTTTT.

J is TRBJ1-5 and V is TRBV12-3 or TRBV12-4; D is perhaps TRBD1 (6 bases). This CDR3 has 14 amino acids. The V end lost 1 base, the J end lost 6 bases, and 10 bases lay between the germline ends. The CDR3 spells CASSLGGPIQPQHF. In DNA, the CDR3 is TGTGCCAGCAGTTTAGGGGGGCCTATTCAGCCCCAGCATTTT.

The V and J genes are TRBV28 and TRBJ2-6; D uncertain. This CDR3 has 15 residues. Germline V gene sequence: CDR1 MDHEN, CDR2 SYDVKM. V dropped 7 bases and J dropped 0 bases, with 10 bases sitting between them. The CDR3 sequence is CASNLAGSGANVLTF. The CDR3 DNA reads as TGTGCCAGCAACCTTGCAGGCTCTGGGGCCAACGTCCTGACTTTC.

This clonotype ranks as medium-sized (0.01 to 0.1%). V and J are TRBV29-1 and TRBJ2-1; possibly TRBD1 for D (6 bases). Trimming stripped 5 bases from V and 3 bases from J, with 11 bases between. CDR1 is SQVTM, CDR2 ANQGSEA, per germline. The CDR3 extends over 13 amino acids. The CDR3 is CSVTTGGYNEQFF. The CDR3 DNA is TGCAGCGTTACGACAGGAGGCTACAATGAGCAGTTCTTC.

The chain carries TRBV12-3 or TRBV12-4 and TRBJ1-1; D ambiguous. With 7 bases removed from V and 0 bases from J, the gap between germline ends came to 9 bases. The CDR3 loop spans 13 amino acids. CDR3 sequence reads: CASTTTVNTEAFF. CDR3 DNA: TGTGCCAGCACTACTACTGTGAACACTGAAGCTTTCTTT.

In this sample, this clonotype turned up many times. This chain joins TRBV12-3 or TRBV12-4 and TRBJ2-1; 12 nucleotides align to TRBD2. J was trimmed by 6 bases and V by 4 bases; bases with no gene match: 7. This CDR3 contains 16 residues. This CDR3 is CASSSHLAGGGNEQFF. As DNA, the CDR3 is TGTGCCAGCAGTTCTCACCTAGCGGGAGGGGGCAATGAGCAGTTCTTC.

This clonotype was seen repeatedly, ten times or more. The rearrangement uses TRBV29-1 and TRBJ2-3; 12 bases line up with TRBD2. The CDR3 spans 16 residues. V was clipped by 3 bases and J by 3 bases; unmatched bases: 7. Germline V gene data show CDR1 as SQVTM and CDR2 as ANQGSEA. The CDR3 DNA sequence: TGCAGCGTTGACCAAATCGGGACTAGCGGGACAGATACGCAGTATTTT. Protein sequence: CSVDQIGTSGTDTQYF.

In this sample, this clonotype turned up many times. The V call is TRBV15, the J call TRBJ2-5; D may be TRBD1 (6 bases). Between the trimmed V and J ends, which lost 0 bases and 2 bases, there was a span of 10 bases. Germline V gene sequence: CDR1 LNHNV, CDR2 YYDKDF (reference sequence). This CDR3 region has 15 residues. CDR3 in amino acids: CATSRDPGQQETQYF. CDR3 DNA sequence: TGTGCCACCAGCAGAGATCCCGGACAGCAAGAGACCCAGTACTTC.

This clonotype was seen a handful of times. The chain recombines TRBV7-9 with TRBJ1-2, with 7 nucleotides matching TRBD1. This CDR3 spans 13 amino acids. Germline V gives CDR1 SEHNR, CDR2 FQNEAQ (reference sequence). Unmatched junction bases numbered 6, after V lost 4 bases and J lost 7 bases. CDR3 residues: CASSSEGAGGYTF. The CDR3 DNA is TGTGCCAGCAGCTCGGAGGGGGCAGGTGGCTACACCTTC.

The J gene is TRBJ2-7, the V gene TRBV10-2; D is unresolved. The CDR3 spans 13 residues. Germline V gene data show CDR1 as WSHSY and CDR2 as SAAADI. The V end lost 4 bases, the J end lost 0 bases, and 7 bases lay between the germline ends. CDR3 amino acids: CASSARASYEQYF. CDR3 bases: TGCGCCAGCAGTGCACGGGCCTCCTACGAGCAGTACTTC.

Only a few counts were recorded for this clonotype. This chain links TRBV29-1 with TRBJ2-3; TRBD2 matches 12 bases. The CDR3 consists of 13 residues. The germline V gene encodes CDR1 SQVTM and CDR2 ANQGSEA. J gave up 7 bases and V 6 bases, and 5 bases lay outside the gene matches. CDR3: CSVRLAGVNTQYF. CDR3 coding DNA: TGCAGCGTGAGACTAGCGGGAGTTAATACGCAGTATTTT.

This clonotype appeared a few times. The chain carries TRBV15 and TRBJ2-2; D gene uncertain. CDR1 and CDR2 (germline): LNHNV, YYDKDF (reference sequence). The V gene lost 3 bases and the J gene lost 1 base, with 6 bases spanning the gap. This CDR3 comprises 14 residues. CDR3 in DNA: TGTGCCACCAGCAGGAAAGGGAACACCGGGGAGCTGTTTTTT. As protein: CATSRKGNTGELFF.

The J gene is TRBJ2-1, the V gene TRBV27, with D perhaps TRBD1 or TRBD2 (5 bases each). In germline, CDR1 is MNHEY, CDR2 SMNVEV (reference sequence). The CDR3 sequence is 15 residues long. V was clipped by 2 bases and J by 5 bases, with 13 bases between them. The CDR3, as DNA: TGTGCCAGCAGTTTAACCCCGGGGCTCGACAATGAGCAGTTCTTC. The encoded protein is CASSLTPGLDNEQFF.

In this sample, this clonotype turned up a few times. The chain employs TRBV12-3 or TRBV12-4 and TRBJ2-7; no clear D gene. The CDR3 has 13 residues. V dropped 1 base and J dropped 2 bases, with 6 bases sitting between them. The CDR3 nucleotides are TGTGCCAGCAGTTTAGAGATACCCTACGAGCAGTACTTC. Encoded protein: CASSLEIPYEQYF.

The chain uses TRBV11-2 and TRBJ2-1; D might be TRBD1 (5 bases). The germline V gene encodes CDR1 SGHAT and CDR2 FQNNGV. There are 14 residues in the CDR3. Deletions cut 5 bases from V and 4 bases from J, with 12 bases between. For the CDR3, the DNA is TGTGCCAGCAGCAACCGCCGACAGTACAATGAGCAGTTCTTC. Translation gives CASSNRRQYNEQFF.

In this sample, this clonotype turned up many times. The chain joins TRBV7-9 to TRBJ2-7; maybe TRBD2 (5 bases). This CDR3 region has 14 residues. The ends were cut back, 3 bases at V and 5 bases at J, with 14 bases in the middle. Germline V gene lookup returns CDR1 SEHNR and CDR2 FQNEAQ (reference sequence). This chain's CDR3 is CASSFDLGGHEQYF. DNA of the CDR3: TGTGCCAGCAGCTTTGATCTCGGAGGCCACGAGCAGTACTTC.

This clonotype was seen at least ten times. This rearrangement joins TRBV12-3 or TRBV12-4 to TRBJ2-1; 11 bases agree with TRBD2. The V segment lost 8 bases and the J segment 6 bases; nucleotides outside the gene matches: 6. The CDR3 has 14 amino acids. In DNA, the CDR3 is TGTGCCAGCGCTGTAGCGGGAGGGCTCAATGAGCAGTTCTTC. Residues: CASAVAGGLNEQFF.

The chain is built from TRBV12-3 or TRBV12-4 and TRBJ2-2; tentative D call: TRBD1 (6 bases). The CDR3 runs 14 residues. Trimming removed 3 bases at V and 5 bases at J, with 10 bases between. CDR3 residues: CASSLGRGTGELFF. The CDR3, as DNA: TGTGCCAGCAGTTTGGGCAGGGGAACCGGGGAGCTGTTTTTT.

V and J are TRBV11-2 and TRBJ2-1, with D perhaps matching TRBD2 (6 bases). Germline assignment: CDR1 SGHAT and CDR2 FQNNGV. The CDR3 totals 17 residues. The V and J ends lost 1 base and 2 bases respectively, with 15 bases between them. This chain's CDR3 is CASSLVTGVETYNEQFF. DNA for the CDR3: TGTGCCAGCAGCTTAGTTACGGGAGTAGAGACCTACAATGAGCAGTTCTTC.

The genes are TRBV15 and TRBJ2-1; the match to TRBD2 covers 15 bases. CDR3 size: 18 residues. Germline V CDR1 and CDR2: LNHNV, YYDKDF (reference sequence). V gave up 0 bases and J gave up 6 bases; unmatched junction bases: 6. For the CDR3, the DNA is TGTGCCACCAGCAGAGATAGGACGGGACTAGCGGGAGGCAATGAGCAGTTCTTC. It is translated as CATSRDRTGLAGGNEQFF.

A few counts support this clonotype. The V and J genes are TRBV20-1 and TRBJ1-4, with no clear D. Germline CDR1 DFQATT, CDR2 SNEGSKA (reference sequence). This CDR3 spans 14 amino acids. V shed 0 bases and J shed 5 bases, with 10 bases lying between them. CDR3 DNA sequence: TGCAGTGCTAGAGAGGCGATTTACAATGAAAAACTGTTTTTT. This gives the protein CSAREAIYNEKLFF.

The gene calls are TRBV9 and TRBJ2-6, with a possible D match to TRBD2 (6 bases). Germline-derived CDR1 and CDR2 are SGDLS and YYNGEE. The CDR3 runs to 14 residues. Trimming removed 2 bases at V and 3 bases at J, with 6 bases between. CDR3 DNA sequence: TGTGCCAGCAGCGTGGGAGGTGGGGCCAACGTCCTGACTTTC. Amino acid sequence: CASSVGGGANVLTF.

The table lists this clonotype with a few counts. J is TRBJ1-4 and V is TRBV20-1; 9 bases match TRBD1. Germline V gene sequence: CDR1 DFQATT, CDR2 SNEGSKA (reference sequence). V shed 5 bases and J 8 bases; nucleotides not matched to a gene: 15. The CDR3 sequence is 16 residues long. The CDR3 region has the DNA TGCAGTGCTTCCCGGGACAGGGTATCGTCCGAGGAAAAACTGTTTTTT. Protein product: CSASRDRVSSEEKLFF.

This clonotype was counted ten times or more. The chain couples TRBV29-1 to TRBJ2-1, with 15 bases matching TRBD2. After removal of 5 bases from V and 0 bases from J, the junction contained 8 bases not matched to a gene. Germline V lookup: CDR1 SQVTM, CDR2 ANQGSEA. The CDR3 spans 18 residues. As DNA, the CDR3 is TGCAGCGTTCGGGGACTAGCGGGAGGCGGGAGCTCCTACAATGAGCAGTTCTTC. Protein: CSVRGLAGGGSSYNEQFF.